These 25 T cell receptor beta chains were all obtained from the same sample, sequenced in a study of T cells in localized non-small cell lung cancer. Some clones are missing from TCRdb's copy, which holds only in-frame ones; the method was immunoSEQ multiplex PCR. The sample carries roughly 3,200 clones, less than 30% recorded once. The specimen was lung tumor tissue, collected before any cancer treatment. All receptors come from a man between 40 and 75 years old with stage III lung adenocarcinoma.

The J gene is TRBJ2-2, the V gene TRBV23-1; D tentatively reads TRBD1 or TRBD2 (5 bases each). TRBV23-1 is given ORF status, its function remaining uncertain. V was pared by 6 bases and J by 3 bases, with 14 bases between. The CDR3 sequence is 15 residues long. CDR3 bases: TGCGCCAGCAGGAGCCTCGGGACGGACACCGGGGAGCTGTTTTTT. Protein product: CASRSLGTDTGELFF.

V usage is TRBV14 and J usage is TRBJ1-2; D gene ambiguous. Trimming took 4 bases from V and 5 from J, leaving 11 bases between them. The CDR3 spans 13 residues. CDR1 and CDR2 from the germline V gene are SGHDN and FVKESK. The CDR3 loop is CASSLDPSYGYTF. The CDR3 coding sequence is TGTGCCAGCAGCCTAGATCCATCTTATGGCTACACCTTC.

V usage is TRBV5-1 and J usage is TRBJ2-1; TRBD1 is a possible D gene (5 bases). The CDR3 runs to 15 residues. The germline V gene has CDR1 SGHRS and CDR2 YFSETQ. The V end lost 8 bases, the J end lost 8 bases, and 23 bases lay between the germline ends. CDR3 loop: CASTLDSGLFYEQFF. The CDR3 coding sequence is TGCGCCAGTACCTTGGATTCAGGGCTTTTCTATGAGCAGTTCTTC.

This clone has a single count. V is TRBV16 and J is TRBJ2-3, with no clear D. The CDR3 runs 13 residues. Germline V gene sequence: CDR1 KGHSY, CDR2 FQNENV. The V gene lost 2 bases and the J gene lost 7 bases, with 10 bases spanning the gap. The CDR3 nucleotides read TGTGCCAGCAGCCAACTAATAGAAAATACGCAGTATTTT. As protein: CASSQLIENTQYF.

This clone has just a few counts. The chain joins TRBV16 to TRBJ2-7; possible D gene TRBD2, 5 bases. This CDR3 region has 16 residues. The V gene's germline CDR1 is KGHSY and CDR2 FQNENV. V was trimmed by 1 base and J by 1 base, leaving 14 bases between them. CDR3 sequence (DNA): TGTGCCAGCAGCCAATACGAGGGTCACGGTTCCTACGAGCAGTACGTC. This gives the protein CASSQYEGHGSYEQYV.

The J gene is TRBJ2-7, the V gene TRBV25-1; D may be TRBD1 (5 bases). Germline V lookup: CDR1 MGHDK, CDR2 SYGVNS. Trimming shortened V by 7 bases and J by 7 bases, and 17 bases separated the two germline ends. The CDR3 is 13 amino acids. In nucleotides, the CDR3 is TGTGCCAGCACCCATCAGGGTCTTGGGGAGCAGTACTTC. Residues: CASTHQGLGEQYF.

This clone was counted a few times. The chain is built from TRBV6-8 and TRBJ2-5; D might be TRBD2 (6 bases). This CDR3 has 15 amino acids. Trimming pared 2 bases from V and 4 bases from J, leaving 14 bases between. Germline V gene sequence: CDR1 MNHGY, CDR2 SAAAGT. CDR3 sequence (DNA): TGTGCCAGCAGTTACGAGGGCCTGGAGGGAGAGACCCAGTACTTC. Protein product: CASSYEGLEGETQYF.

The sample holds a few counts of this clone. The chain carries TRBV11-3 and TRBJ2-1; perhaps TRBD1 as D (7 bases). CDR1 is SGHNT, CDR2 YENEEA, per germline. CDR3 length: 15 amino acids. V was pared by 1 base and J by 7 bases, with 14 bases between. The CDR3 DNA reads TGTGCCAGCAGCTTAGGCCAGGGGGGCCAAAATGAGCAGTTCTTC. Amino acid sequence: CASSLGQGGQNEQFF.

This clone was counted only a few times. J is TRBJ1-4 and V is TRBV6-8, with a tentative D call TRBD1 (6 bases). V lost 6 bases and J 7 bases, leaving 21 bases between the germline ends. The CDR3 sequence is 16 residues long. The germline gives CDR1 MNHGY, CDR2 SAAAGT. CDR3 amino acids: CASRVTGIGRGEKLFF. For the CDR3, the DNA is TGTGCCAGCAGAGTTACAGGGATCGGACGTGGTGAAAAACTGTTTTTT.

This chain uses TRBV15 with TRBJ1-5; 8 nucleotides match TRBD1. CDR1 and CDR2 (germline): LNHNV, YYDKDF (reference sequence). Trimming cost V 0 bases and J 0 bases; bases outside gene matches: 4. The CDR3 runs 17 residues. The CDR3 DNA sequence: TGTGCCACCAGCAGAGACTATGGGACAGGTAGCAATCAGCCCCAGCATTTT. Residues: CATSRDYGTGSNQPQHF.

By share, this clone counts as medium-sized. The chain combines TRBV6-8 with TRBJ1-1; the D gene is possibly TRBD1 (6 bases). Germline CDR1 and CDR2: MNHGY and SAAAGT. This CDR3 has 14 amino acids. Between the trimmed V and J ends, which lost 6 bases and 3 bases, there was a span of 14 bases. Here the CDR3 reads CASRTTGLHTEAFF. In DNA, the CDR3 is TGTGCCAGCAGGACTACAGGGCTCCACACTGAAGCTTTCTTT.

By sample fraction, this clone is medium-sized (0.01 to 0.1%). CDR3 sequence: CATRTGGTHEQYF. The CDR3 DNA is TGTGCCACCCGGACAGGGGGGACCCACGAGCAGTACTTC. The chain uses TRBV28 and TRBJ2-7, with 10 bases fitting TRBD1. CDR3 length: 13 residues. Per germline, CDR1 MDHEN and CDR2 SYDVKM. J was trimmed by 5 bases and V by 10 bases; bases with no gene match: 8. Supplemented by reference TRBV28 and TRBJ2-7, the full variable domain reads DVKVTQSSRYLVKRTGEKVFLECVQDMDHENMFWYRQDPGLGLRLIYFSYDVKMKEKGDIPEGYSVSREKKERFSLILESASTNQTSMYLCATRTGGTHEQYFGPGTRLTVT.

This clone has more than one count but fewer than ten. The chain joins TRBV19 to TRBJ1-4; TRBD1 is a possible D gene (5 bases). This CDR3 comprises 17 residues. From germline, CDR1 is LNHDA and CDR2 SQIVND (reference sequence). V was trimmed by 4 bases and J by 6 bases, leaving 21 bases between them. The CDR3 spells CASSRTGTFAPDEKLFF. The CDR3 DNA reads TGTGCCAGTAGTAGAACCGGGACGTTCGCACCTGATGAAAAACTGTTTTTT.

The chain is built from TRBV28 and TRBJ2-3; 9 bases fit TRBD2. Germline CDR1 MDHEN, CDR2 SYDVKM. Losses at the gene ends were 7 bases for V and 4 bases for J; bases not matched to a gene: 18. The CDR3 length is 18 residues. CDR3 loop: CASKGGGAPIRIPDTQYF. CDR3 DNA sequence: TGTGCCAGCAAGGGCGGGGGGGCTCCAATACGGATTCCAGATACGCAGTATTTT.

In its sample, this clone is medium-sized. The chain couples TRBV6-8 to TRBJ1-2; D is unclear. Germline values: CDR1 MNHGY, CDR2 SAAAGT. The CDR3 extends over 15 amino acids. V was shortened by 6 bases and J by 0 bases, with 14 bases between the two germline ends. Written as DNA, the CDR3 is TGTGCCAGCAGGGGGTTGGGTGAGGCTAACTATGGCTACACCTTC. This sequence encodes CASRGLGEANYGYTF.

The V gene is TRBV28, the J gene TRBJ2-6; D is undetermined. The ends were cut back, 10 bases at V and 0 bases at J, with 10 bases in the middle. The CDR3 runs to 14 residues. The germline CDR1 and CDR2 sequences are MDHEN and SYDVKM. The chain's CDR3 is CATLGSSGANVLTF. As DNA, the CDR3 is TGTGCCACCCTGGGCAGCTCTGGGGCCAACGTCCTGACTTTC.

This sequence joins TRBV11-3 and TRBJ2-1; 12 bases map to TRBD1. This CDR3 is built from 17 residues. Germline values: CDR1 SGHNT, CDR2 YENEEA. After removal of 3 bases from V and 1 base from J, the junction contained 4 bases not matched to a gene. The CDR3 coding sequence is TGTGCCAGCAGCTTGGGGGGACAGGGGGCATCCTACAATGAGCAGTTCTTC. Amino acids: CASSLGGQGASYNEQFF.

The chain's CDR3 is CASSQDQTARAFF. In DNA, the CDR3 is TGTGCCAGCAGCCAAGACCAGACAGCCCGGGCTTTCTTT. The J gene is TRBJ1-1, the V gene TRBV14; TRBD1 might be the D (5 bases). Between the trimmed V and J ends, which lost 0 bases and 11 bases, there was a span of 13 bases. CDR3 length: 13 amino acids. Germline CDR1 reads SGHDN; CDR2 reads FVKESK.

This sequence joins TRBV29-1 and TRBJ1-4; the D gene is possibly TRBD1 (5 bases). CDR1 is SQVTM and CDR2 is ANQGSEA in the germline V gene. The V and J ends lost 6 bases and 4 bases respectively, with 15 bases between them. This CDR3 comprises 14 residues. The CDR3 region is CSVRGGGVNEKLFF. CDR3 DNA sequence: TGCAGCGTCCGAGGAGGAGGGGTTAATGAAAAACTGTTTTTT.

This clone was found a few times. The genes are TRBV11-3 and TRBJ2-3, with TRBD1 matching over 7 bases. This CDR3 spans 14 amino acids. Germline V CDR1 and CDR2: SGHNT, YENEEA. The V gene end was trimmed by 5 bases and the J gene end by 3 bases; junction bases not matched to a gene: 5. The CDR3 sequence: CASSTTGKTDTQYF. CDR3 DNA: TGTGCCAGCAGCACGACAGGGAAGACAGATACGCAGTATTTT.

In this sample, this clone turned up a few times. V and J are TRBV6-8 and TRBJ2-2; 10 positions match TRBD2. Per germline, CDR1 MNHGY and CDR2 SAAAGT. This CDR3 is built from 16 residues. The V gene end was trimmed by 2 bases and the J gene end by 4 bases; junction bases not matched to a gene: 4. In nucleotides, the CDR3 is TGTGCCAGCAGTTACACCCGGACTAGCGGCACCGGGGAGCTGTTTTTT. Amino acid sequence: CASSYTRTSGTGELFF.

The V and J genes are TRBV10-3 and TRBJ2-6; D is perhaps TRBD2 (5 bases). Germline V gene sequence: CDR1 ENHRY, CDR2 SYGVKD. V was shortened by 7 bases and J by 1 base, with 8 bases between the two germline ends. The CDR3 length is 14 residues. CDR3 coding DNA: TGTGCCATCACGGAGCGGTCTGGGGCCAACGTCCTGACTTTC. This gives the protein CAITERSGANVLTF.

This clone was counted between two and nine times. The V and J genes are TRBV6-8 and TRBJ1-1, with D uncertain. CDR1 and CDR2 (germline): MNHGY, SAAAGT. The length of the CDR3 is 13 residues. V lost 1 base to trimming and J lost 5 bases, with 8 bases between them. The CDR3 coding sequence is TGTGCCAGCAGTTACTACGGGGATACTGAAGCTTTCTTT. It yields the protein CASSYYGDTEAFF.

V usage is TRBV5-1 and J usage is TRBJ1-3, with 7 bases lining up with TRBD1. Germline assignment: CDR1 SGHRS and CDR2 YFSETQ. V shed 4 bases and J 4 bases; nucleotides not matched to a gene: 8. The CDR3 contains 15 residues. CDR3 protein: CASSLGGGLGNTIYF. The CDR3 nucleotides are TGCGCCAGCAGCCTGGGAGGGGGCCTCGGAAACACCATATATTTT.

This clone was picked up a small number of times. This sequence joins TRBV9 and TRBJ1-5; D call uncertain. The germline V gene has CDR1 SGDLS and CDR2 YYNGEE. The V end was cut by 2 bases, the J end by 2 bases, with 8 bases between. The CDR3 covers 14 residues. The CDR3: CASSVYGGNQPQHF. The CDR3 nucleotides are TGTGCCAGCAGCGTTTATGGGGGCAATCAGCCCCAGCATTTT.